These T cell receptor beta chains were read from a single sample in a study of blood T cell repertoires in COVID-19. Profiled with immunoSEQ multiplex PCR; TCRdb holds only in-frame clones, not every one. Of some 220,000 clones in the sample, roughly 80% were seen once. The material sequenced was peripheral blood. The receptor source for this set is a woman aged 55-70 years who had recovered from COVID-19. Both conserved end residues are part of each CDR3. Each record gives: J gene, D gene, V gene, clone size, CDR3 protein, CDR3 DNA. The D gene is left open where the match is weak. Size tells how often a clone was seen (once, few, many) or the class of an expanded clone, and some rows leave it out.

>TRBJ1-2|TRBD1|TRBV3-1/TRBV3-2|.
CASSQVAPRDSPNYGYTF
TGTGCCAGCAGCCAAGTTGCCCCCCGGGACAGCCCTAACTATGGCTACACCTTC
>TRBJ1-1|TRBD1|TRBV3-1/TRBV3-2|.
CASSPGTGKYDTEAFF
TGTGCCAGCAGCCCAGGGACAGGGAAATACGACACTGAAGCTTTCTTT
>TRBJ1-5|TRBD1|TRBV5-6|.
CASSQGTGDHQPQHF
TGTGCCAGCAGCCAAGGAACAGGGGACCATCAGCCCCAGCATTTT
>TRBJ1-1|.|TRBV11-2|.
CASSSTVWGRVTEAFF
TGTGCCAGCAGCTCAACAGTGTGGGGGCGGGTCACTGAAGCTTTCTTT
>TRBJ2-7|TRBD2|TRBV5-5|once
CASSPTPGLGDEQYF
TGTGCCAGCAGCCCGACTCCGGGACTAGGGGACGAGCAGTACTTC
>TRBJ1-2|TRBD1|TRBV19|.
CASTSYRTGQGHGYTF
TGTGCCAGTACCTCTTACAGAACGGGACAGGGTCATGGCTACACCTTC
>TRBJ1-2|.|TRBV9|.
CASSVAGSSGYTF
TGTGCCAGCAGCGTAGCGGGGTCCTCTGGCTACACCTTC
>TRBJ2-7|TRBD2|TRBV9|.
CASSPRTSSYEQYF
TGTGCCAGCAGCCCTCGGACTAGTTCCTACGAGCAGTACTTC
>TRBJ1-1|.|TRBV7-9|.
CAGGENTEAFF
TGTGCAGGCGGGGAGAACACTGAAGCTTTCTTT
>TRBJ1-1|TRBD1|TRBV3-1/TRBV3-2|.
CASSQGDSGAFF
TGTGCCAGCAGCCAAGGGGACAGTGGAGCTTTCTTT
>TRBJ2-2|.|TRBV4-2|.
CASSQRGNTGELFF
TGTGCCAGCAGCCAAAGGGGGAACACCGGGGAGCTGTTTTTT
>TRBJ2-7|TRBD2|TRBV4-2|.
CASSQRLSERGVSYEQYF
TGTGCCAGCAGCCAACGGCTTAGTGAGCGGGGGGTCTCCTACGAGCAGTACTTC
>TRBJ2-5|.|TRBV11-2|.
CASSLVGGGRETQYF
TGTGCCAGCAGCTTAGTAGGGGGGGGAAGAGAGACCCAGTACTTC
>TRBJ2-7|TRBD2|TRBV4-1|few
CASSQATSAGEQYF
TGCGCCAGCAGCCAAGCGACTAGCGCGGGAGAGCAGTACTTC
>TRBJ2-7|.|TRBV30|few
CAWNGQGFGEQYF
TGTGCCTGGAACGGGCAGGGGTTTGGCGAGCAGTACTTC
>TRBJ2-5|TRBD2|TRBV19|.
CASKASGLESQYF
TGTGCCAGTAAGGCTAGCGGGCTTGAGTCTCAGTACTTC
>TRBJ1-4|.|TRBV6-1|.
CASSDYGTEFSEKLFF
TGTGCCAGCAGTGATTACGGAACGGAGTTTAGTGAAAAACTGTTTTTT
>TRBJ2-1|.|TRBV18|.
CASSPGSGYEQFF
TGTGCCAGCTCACCGGGAAGCGGCTATGAGCAGTTCTTC
>TRBJ2-3|TRBD2|TRBV12-5|once
CASGFITLQRGGQSTDTQYF
TGTGCTAGTGGTTTCATCACTCTCCAGCGGGGGGGACAATCCACAGATACGCAGTATTTT
>TRBJ2-1|.|TRBV6-1|.
CASSGGGMGRGNEQFF
TGTGCCAGCAGTGGGGGGGGCATGGGGCGAGGGAATGAGCAGTTCTTC
>TRBJ2-2|TRBD2|TRBV27|once
CASTIAGGGTGELFF
TGTGCCAGCACCATAGCGGGGGGGGGCACCGGGGAGCTGTTTTTT
>TRBJ1-6|.|TRBV9|few
CASSVEGTRGSPLHF
TGTGCCAGCAGCGTAGAAGGGACGCGGGGTTCACCCCTCCACTTT
>TRBJ1-5|TRBD1|TRBV6-5|.
CASTLYRGRNQPQHF
TGTGCCAGCACCTTGTACAGGGGGAGGAATCAGCCCCAGCATTTT